A single sample gave rise to the 28 T cell receptor beta chains below, sequenced in a study of T cell changes during pregnancy in multiple sclerosis. Assay used: immunoSEQ multiplex PCR; TCRdb lists only in-frame clones, some missing. The sample lists just over 80,000 clones, about 96% seen once, with approximately 1% in the top ten. Sample: peripheral blood, taken in the second trimester of pregnancy. Receptor source: a female donor with multiple sclerosis, enrolled in a pregnancy study.

The V call is TRBV2, the J call TRBJ2-1; 11 positions match TRBD2. This CDR3 has 15 residues. Germline CDR1 reads SNHLY; CDR2 reads FYNNEI. Trimming cost V 8 bases and J 6 bases; bases outside gene matches: 9. The CDR3 sequence is CASRFLGTSGNEQFF. The CDR3 bases are TGTGCCAGCCGATTCCTCGGGACTAGCGGCAATGAGCAGTTCTTC. Variable domain in full (rest from reference TRBV2 and TRBJ2-1): EPEVTQTPSHQVTQMGQEVILRCVPISNHLYFYWYRQILGQKVEFLVSFYNNEISEKSEIFDDQFSVERPDGSNFTLKIRSTKLEDSAMYFCASRFLGTSGNEQFFGPGTRLTVL.

V usage is TRBV25-1 and J usage is TRBJ1-2; D gene uncertain. The CDR3 contains 13 residues. CDR1 MGHDK and CDR2 SYGVNS come from the germline V gene. The V end lost 8 bases, the J end lost 1 base, and 11 bases lay between the germline ends. CDR3 coding DNA: TGTGCCAGCGAGGCCAATAATAACTATGGCTACACCTTC. It yields the protein CASEANNNYGYTF.

V gene TRBV15 combines with J gene TRBJ2-1, with a tentative D call TRBD1 (6 bases). The CDR3 totals 15 residues. Trimming removed 4 bases at V and 0 bases at J, with 10 bases between. Germline V gene lookup returns CDR1 LNHNV and CDR2 YYDKDF (reference sequence). The CDR3: CATSKTGGSYNEQFF. The DNA for the CDR3 is TGTGCCACCAGCAAGACAGGAGGCTCCTACAATGAGCAGTTCTTC.

This rearrangement joins TRBV5-6 to TRBJ2-1; no firm D call. The CDR3 consists of 12 residues. Deletions cut 4 bases from V and 8 bases from J, with 10 bases between. Germline V CDR1 and CDR2: SGHDT, YYEEEE. For the CDR3, the DNA is TGTGCCAGCAGCACAATGGGCTATGAGCAGTTCTTC. Amino acid sequence: CASSTMGYEQFF.

The CDR3 here is CAVQGLFPGELFF. The CDR3 DNA follows: TGTGCCGTTCAGGGTCTTTTCCCCGGGGAGCTGTTTTTT. The genes are TRBV6-1 and TRBJ2-2, with TRBD1 as a possible D gene (5 bases). V was clipped by 11 bases and J by 6 bases, with 16 bases between them. Germline CDR1 MNHNS, CDR2 SASEGT. This CDR3 region has 13 residues.

The J gene is TRBJ2-2, the V gene TRBV9; D may be TRBD1 (7 bases). Germline CDR1 reads SGDLS; CDR2 reads YYNGEE. The CDR3 contains 16 residues. V lost 3 bases and J 1 base, leaving 13 bases between the germline ends. The CDR3 DNA is TGTGCCAGCAGCGCCCCCCAGGGGGGGAACACCGGGGAGCTGTTTTTT. Translating it yields CASSAPQGGNTGELFF.

This clone was seen a single time. This sequence joins TRBV28 and TRBJ1-1; TRBD1 is a possible D gene (6 bases). V was shortened by 3 bases and J by 3 bases, with 20 bases between the two germline ends. The CDR3 length is 17 residues. Per the germline V gene, CDR1 is MDHEN and CDR2 is SYDVKM. CDR3 amino acids: CASSFPRTGAGDTEAFF. The DNA of the CDR3 is TGTGCCAGCAGTTTCCCCCGGACGGGGGCGGGGGACACTGAAGCTTTCTTT.

The chain has TRBV4-2 and TRBJ1-2, with a tentative D call TRBD1 (6 bases). Germline CDR1 reads LGHNA; CDR2 reads YNFKEQ. The ends were cut back, 4 bases at V and 3 bases at J, with 18 bases in the middle. The CDR3 totals 16 residues. CDR3 in amino acids: CASSRISGEFDYGYTF. In DNA form, the CDR3 reads TGTGCCAGCAGCCGGATCTCAGGGGAGTTCGACTATGGCTACACCTTC.

V usage is TRBV19 and J usage is TRBJ1-5; no definite D call. V lost 4 bases and J lost 4, with 8 bases in between. The CDR3 sequence is 13 residues long. Germline loops: CDR1 LNHDA, CDR2 SQIVND (reference sequence). As DNA, the CDR3 is TGTGCCAGTAGTACTAGTTTTAATCAGCCCCAGCATTTT. It codes for CASSTSFNQPQHF.

The rearrangement links TRBV14 to TRBJ1-2, with 10 bases that match TRBD1. V shed 4 bases, J shed 8 bases, and the junction held 7 bases outside the gene matches. This CDR3 spans 14 amino acids. Germline loops: CDR1 SGHDN, CDR2 FVKESK. The CDR3 DNA reads TGTGCCAGCAGCCTGACAGGGGGCGTCGACGGCTACACCTTC. Protein product: CASSLTGGVDGYTF.

This rearrangement joins TRBV6-4 to TRBJ2-1, with 9 nucleotides matching TRBD2. With V trimmed by 7 bases and J by 7 bases, 8 bases remained unmatched. Germline V lookup: CDR1 MRHNA, CDR2 SNTAGT. CDR3 size: 14 residues. CDR3 sequence (DNA): TGTGCCAGCAAAAGGAGCGGGAGGTTGAATGAGCAGTTCTTC. It is translated as CASKRSGRLNEQFF.

V usage is TRBV11-3 and J usage is TRBJ2-7; tentatively, D is TRBD2 (5 bases). The CDR3 has 16 amino acids. The germline V gene encodes CDR1 SGHNT and CDR2 YENEEA. V was shortened by 1 base and J by 1 base, with 14 bases between the two germline ends. CDR3 in amino acids: CASSLVGGKGSYEQYF. The DNA for the CDR3 is TGTGCCAGCAGCTTAGTCGGAGGTAAGGGTTCCTACGAGCAGTACTTC.

The chain has TRBV27 and TRBJ2-3; D unclear. The germline V and J ends were trimmed by 2 bases and 0 bases, with 6 bases remaining between them. This CDR3 is built from 14 residues. Germline V gene data show CDR1 as MNHEY and CDR2 as SMNVEV (reference sequence). CDR3 nucleotides: TGTGCCAGCAGTTTAAGAGGTAGCACAGATACGCAGTATTTT. Translating it yields CASSLRGSTDTQYF.

This chain joins TRBV27 and TRBJ2-7; weak D call: TRBD2 (6 bases). This CDR3 contains 14 residues. The germline V and J ends were trimmed by 6 bases and 1 base, with 13 bases remaining between them. Germline CDR1 MNHEY, CDR2 SMNVEV (reference sequence). CDR3 region: CASRGAGSSYEQYF. CDR3 nucleotide sequence: TGTGCCAGCAGAGGGGCGGGATCATCCTACGAGCAGTACTTC.

The chain couples TRBV27 to TRBJ1-2; possibly TRBD1 for D (6 bases). Trimming took off 1 base at V and 4 bases at J, with 16 bases between the two ends. The CDR3 consists of 16 residues. CDR1 MNHEY and CDR2 SMNVEV come from the germline V gene (reference sequence). CDR3 sequence: CASSLFKGVPSYGYTF. The CDR3 nucleotides are TGTGCCAGCAGTTTATTTAAGGGGGTCCCCTCCTATGGCTACACCTTC.

This sequence joins TRBV4-3 and TRBJ2-2; 8 bases line up with TRBD2. The CDR3 has 17 amino acids. J lost 5 bases, V lost 0 bases, and 8 bases had no gene match. In germline, CDR1 is LGHNA, CDR2 YSLEER. CDR3 coding DNA: TGCGCCAGCAGCCAAGATATAGCGGGGATTTCGACCGGGGAGCTGTTTTTT. Its translation is CASSQDIAGISTGELFF.

The V call is TRBV7-7, the J call TRBJ2-5; TRBD1 is a possible D gene (6 bases). The V gene lost 2 bases and the J gene lost 2 bases, with 12 bases spanning the gap. CDR1 and CDR2 from the germline V gene are SSHAT and FNYEAQ (reference sequence). The CDR3 extends over 15 amino acids. CDR3 loop: CASSLTGTPQETQYF. For the CDR3, the DNA is TGTGCCAGCAGCTTAACAGGGACACCTCAAGAGACCCAGTACTTC.

This clone was counted a single time. V and J are TRBV7-8 and TRBJ1-4; maybe TRBD1 (6 bases). The V gene's germline CDR1 is SGHVS and CDR2 FQNEAQ. The CDR3 is made up of 15 amino acids. Trimming left V 3 bases short and J 8 bases short, with 16 bases between. This CDR3 reads CASSFGTGRGEKLFF. The CDR3, as DNA: TGTGCCAGCAGCTTCGGAACAGGGAGAGGGGAAAAACTGTTTTTT.

The chain couples TRBV7-2 to TRBJ2-1, with a tentative D call TRBD1 (5 bases). Germline V lookup: CDR1 SGHTA, CDR2 FQGNSA. There are 15 residues in the CDR3. V was cut by 1 base and J by 9 bases, with 16 bases left in between. In DNA, the CDR3 is TGTGCCAGCAGCTTAGACGCCCCAGGGCTCGGTGAGCAGTTCTTC. Protein product: CASSLDAPGLGEQFF.

The rearrangement joins TRBV4-3 to TRBJ2-1; possibly TRBD1 for D (6 bases). There are 17 residues in the CDR3. The V and J ends lost 0 bases and 7 bases respectively, with 19 bases between them. Germline-derived CDR1 and CDR2 are LGHNA and YSLEER. CDR3 amino acids: CASSQEGRSRGWNEQFF. CDR3 sequence (DNA): TGCGCCAGCAGCCAAGAAGGGCGTAGCAGGGGTTGGAATGAGCAGTTCTTC.

This CDR3 reads CASSAPGTKGDYGYTF. In DNA form, the CDR3 reads TGCGCCAGCAGCGCCCCCGGGACTAAGGGGGACTATGGCTACACCTTC. This rearrangement joins TRBV4-1 to TRBJ1-2; maybe TRBD1 (6 bases). CDR3 length equals 16 residues. Looked up from germline, CDR1 is MGHRA and CDR2 is YSYEKL. Trimming stripped 5 bases from V and 3 bases from J, with 19 bases between.

This chain uses TRBV28 with TRBJ1-1; perhaps TRBD1 as D (5 bases). The V gene's germline CDR1 is MDHEN and CDR2 SYDVKM. Trimming stripped 5 bases from V and 5 bases from J, with 24 bases between. The CDR3 is 17 amino acids. CDR3 region: CASSPSMRKGRGTEAFF. DNA for the CDR3: TGTGCCAGCAGTCCCTCGATGAGGAAAGGAAGGGGAACTGAAGCTTTCTTT.

This chain uses TRBV15 with TRBJ2-2; weak D call: TRBD1 (5 bases). This CDR3 spans 15 amino acids. The ends were cut back, 0 bases at V and 7 bases at J, with 12 bases in the middle. Germline V gene lookup returns CDR1 LNHNV and CDR2 YYDKDF (reference sequence). The DNA for the CDR3 is TGTGCCACCAGCAGAGAGGGGCCAAGGGGCGGGGAGCTGTTTTTT. Translation: CATSREGPRGGELFF.

The rearrangement uses TRBV2 and TRBJ1-2; maybe TRBD1 (6 bases). Trimming left V 3 bases short and J 8 bases short, with 16 bases between. The germline V gene encodes CDR1 SNHLY and CDR2 FYNNEI. The length of the CDR3 is 14 residues. As DNA, the CDR3 is TGTGCCAGCAGTGACCGGGGGGCTTCGGGCGGCTACACCTTC. It specifies CASSDRGASGGYTF. Variable domain in full (rest from reference TRBV2 and TRBJ1-2): EPEVTQTPSHQVTQMGQEVILRCVPISNHLYFYWYRQILGQKVEFLVSFYNNEISEKSEIFDDQFSVERPDGSNFTLKIRSTKLEDSAMYFCASSDRGASGGYTFGSGTRLTVV.

The rearrangement joins TRBV19 to TRBJ1-5; unclear D gene. Trimming took 0 bases from V and 6 from J, leaving 6 bases between them. CDR1 is LNHDA and CDR2 is SQIVND in the germline V gene (reference sequence). The CDR3 spans 13 residues. CDR3 sequence: CASSIDPSQPQHF. In DNA, the CDR3 is TGTGCCAGTAGTATAGACCCGAGTCAGCCCCAGCATTTT.

The V call is TRBV5-4, the J call TRBJ2-1; 8 bases agree with TRBD2. There are 14 residues in the CDR3. CDR1 and CDR2 (germline): SGHNT, YYREEE (reference sequence). The junction had 4 bases not matched to a gene; V was cut back by 5 bases and J by 3 bases. CDR3 in amino acids: CASRPGTSYNEQFF. The CDR3 DNA reads as TGTGCCAGCAGGCCCGGGACTAGCTACAATGAGCAGTTCTTC.

The CDR3 sequence is CASSLGHYSGNTIYF. DNA for the CDR3: TGCGCCAGCAGTCTTGGACACTACTCTGGAAACACCATATATTTT. The chain recombines TRBV23-1 with TRBJ1-3; D possibly corresponds to TRBD1 (5 bases). TRBV23-1 is marked as an open reading frame, function uncertain. The CDR3 is 15 amino acids. Trimming stripped 4 bases from V and 0 bases from J, with 10 bases between.

This chain uses TRBV18 with TRBJ2-7; D is possibly TRBD2 (5 bases). The CDR3 contains 13 residues. Trimming shortened V by 4 bases and J by 3 bases, and 10 bases separated the two germline ends. Germline CDR1 and CDR2: KGHSH and LQKENI. CDR3 DNA sequence: TGTGCCAGCTCACGGGGAGCTTACTACGAGCAGTACTTC. It is translated as CASSRGAYYEQYF.